The clone carrying this T cell receptor (beta chain) was recorded many times. Antigen: not known. Molecular barcoded adaptors covering alpha/delta and beta/gamma chains were used on approximately 400 ng RNA. TCRdb used MiXCR to reprocess the reads, holding one entry per CDR3 protein. The top ten clones hold about an eighth of a sample with 75,000 to 95,000 distinct CDR3 sequences, 20% to 25% of them seen once. Germline CDR1 is MDHEN and CDR2 is SYDVKM. V was cut by 3 bases and J by 1 base, with 6 bases left in between. The CDR3 is 13 amino acids. This sample was taken from a study of read filtering for tumor transcriptome and immune sequencing. Across the whole study: DNase treatment preceded whole-transcriptome library preparation. Broader study findings: The CD138-negative fraction was mixed bone marrow immune cells, not pure T cells. Correlation between methods rose after single-read clonotypes were removed. Approximately 80% of IR-seq clonotypes had one read, totaling approximately 3.3% of reads; RNA-seq: around 70% and 40%.

The J gene is TRBJ1-1, the V gene TRBV28; D is uncertain. Sample: a population of CD138-negative cells sorted from bone marrow. This clonotype was sampled from a donor at least 40 years old with multiple myeloma. This CDR3 reads CASSFEANTEAFF. The CDR3, as DNA: TGTGCCAGCAGTTTTGAGGCGAACACTGAAGCTTTCTTT. The complete variable domain, with remaining parts taken from reference TRBV28 and TRBJ1-1, reads DVKVTQSSRYLVKRTGEKVFLECVQDMDHENMFWYRQDPGLGLRLIYFSYDVKMKEKGDIPEGYSVSREKKERFSLILESASTNQTSMYLCASSFEANTEAFFGQGTRLTVV.